This passage covers 10 T cell receptor beta chains from one sample sequenced in a study of shared clonotypes between healthy human individuals. The repertoire was sequenced with immunoSEQ multiplex PCR; TCRdb's copy has only in-frame clones and lacks some. This sample has about 2.4 million clones, with 80% to 95% found just once. Specimen: naive CD4+ T cells from PBMCs. The subset denotes: CD45RA+ positively selected. These TCRs come from a man aged 18 to 29 in good health. Some clones in this sample may be carry-over from other donors' samples.

The V and J genes are TRBV29-1 and TRBJ2-5; 10 bases line up with TRBD2. The DNA matches TRBJ2-7 better at its end, which makes the J call doubtful. This CDR3 has 15 amino acids. Germline assignment: CDR1 SQVTM and CDR2 ANQGSEA. CDR3 amino acids: CSVEDRGLASYEQYF. Here the CDR3 DNA reads TGCAGCGTTGAAGATCGGGGACTAGCGAGCTACGAGCAGTACTTC.

Only one count was recorded for this clone. V gene TRBV28 combines with J gene TRBJ1-2; no definite D call. This CDR3 region has 12 residues. The V end lost 7 bases, the J end lost 4 bases, and 10 bases lay between the germline ends. Germline-derived CDR1 and CDR2 are MDHEN and SYDVKM. In nucleotides, the CDR3 is TGTGCCAGCAAACTAGTAGGCTATGGCTACACCTTC. Its translation is CASKLVGYGYTF.

The chain links TRBV7-3 to TRBJ2-1, with TRBD1 identical over 9 bases. Losses at the gene ends were 5 bases for V and 2 bases for J; bases not matched to a gene: 7. The CDR3 runs 16 residues. The germline V gene encodes CDR1 SGHTA and CDR2 FQGTGA. CDR3 amino acids: CASSASRDRAYNEQFF. DNA for the CDR3: TGTGCCAGCAGCGCGTCCCGGGACAGGGCCTACAATGAGCAGTTCTTC.

The rearrangement joins TRBV7-6 to TRBJ2-2; TRBD2 agrees at 12 bases. The CDR3 is made up of 15 amino acids. V shed 5 bases and J 7 bases; nucleotides not matched to a gene: 5. Germline V gene data show CDR1 as SGHVS and CDR2 as FNYEAQ. CDR3 coding DNA: TGTGCCAGCAGCCCTAGGACTAGCGGGGTCGGGGAGCTGTTTTTT. It codes for CASSPRTSGVGELFF.

This rearrangement joins TRBV2 to TRBJ2-7; D is unclear. Germline V gene lookup returns CDR1 SNHLY and CDR2 FYNNEI. Trimming removed 5 bases from V and 4 bases from J, with 9 bases in between. The CDR3 is 12 amino acids. The CDR3 spells CASSSDGYEQYF. In DNA form, the CDR3 reads TGTGCCAGCAGTTCGGACGGATACGAGCAGTACTTC.

The V gene is TRBV9, the J gene TRBJ2-2, with D maybe TRBD1 (6 bases). V lost 3 bases and J lost 7, with 10 bases in between. This CDR3 region has 13 residues. The germline V gene has CDR1 SGDLS and CDR2 YYNGEE. The CDR3 DNA reads TGTGCCAGCAGCGCAGGGGCCGGCGGGGAGCTGTTTTTT. This gives the protein CASSAGAGGELFF.

The chain recombines TRBV5-1 with TRBJ2-7; D perhaps matches TRBD1 (5 bases). CDR3 length equals 15 residues. The V end was cut by 0 bases, the J end by 3 bases, with 13 bases between. CDR1 SGHRS and CDR2 YFSETQ come from the germline V gene. The CDR3 sequence: CASSLEPLTDYEQYF. Written as DNA, the CDR3 is TGCGCCAGCAGCTTGGAGCCCTTGACAGACTACGAGCAGTACTTC.

This sequence joins TRBV6-4 and TRBJ2-3, with D unresolved. Germline values: CDR1 MRHNA, CDR2 SNTAGT. CDR3 length equals 14 residues. V lost 3 bases, J lost 2 bases, and 9 bases lay in between. The CDR3 loop reads CASSETAFTDTQYF. CDR3 coding DNA: TGTGCCAGCAGTGAGACGGCTTTCACAGATACGCAGTATTTT.

This sequence joins TRBV7-3 and TRBJ2-1; 10 bases are a match to TRBD2. The germline V gene encodes CDR1 SGHTA and CDR2 FQGTGA. Losses at the gene ends were 0 bases for V and 4 bases for J; bases not matched to a gene: 6. The CDR3 spans 17 residues. The CDR3 reads CASSLTPSGSWYNEQFF. CDR3 nucleotide sequence: TGTGCCAGCAGCTTAACTCCTAGCGGGAGTTGGTACAATGAGCAGTTCTTC.

The rearrangement joins TRBV21-1 to TRBJ2-5. TRBV21-1 is a pseudogene. This CDR3 has 21 amino acids. The CDR3 reads CASSKGYPNNAGDFKSRTQYF. The CDR3 nucleotides are TGTGCCAGCAGCAAAGGTTATCCTAACAATGCAGGCGACTTCAAGAGTCGGACCCAGTACTTC.